These T cell receptor beta chains were read from a single sample in a study of vaccination and CD4 T cells after COVID-19. Each CDR3 protein gets one entry after TCRdb re-called the PCR reads with MiXCR. The repertoire holds around 14,000 distinct CDR3 sequences, roughly half seen once, with approximately 13% in the top ten. What these receptors recognize is not known. What was sequenced was CD4+ T cells from blood, cultured in vitro. The receptors stem from a human donor who had recovered from COVID-19. CDR3s include the opening cysteine and the closing phenylalanine or tryptophan.

V gene: TRBV15
J gene: TRBJ2-5
CDR3 protein: CATTRGNRETQYF

V gene: TRBV7-2
J gene: TRBJ2-7
CDR3 protein: CASSSAGTSGSYEQYF

V gene: TRBV27
J gene: TRBJ1-4
CDR3 protein: CASSVEATNEKLFF

V gene: TRBV5-1
J gene: TRBJ2-2
CDR3 protein: CASRQQRAGELFF

V gene: TRBV7-9
J gene: TRBJ2-5
CDR3 protein: CASSSDYQETQYF

V gene: TRBV18
J gene: TRBJ2-7
CDR3 protein: CASSPRRAEQYF

V gene: TRBV7-2
J gene: TRBJ2-1
CDR3 protein: CASSLGTSEINEQFF

V gene: TRBV6-1
J gene: TRBJ2-4
CDR3 protein: CASSNVGQGKNIQYF

V gene: TRBV9
J gene: TRBJ1-2
CDR3 protein: CASSERAGTGADTF

V gene: TRBV19
J gene: TRBJ1-1
CDR3 protein: CASSSRLGTEAFF

V gene: TRBV2
J gene: TRBJ2-2
CDR3 protein: CASRRTSLDTGELFF

V gene: TRBV7-2
J gene: TRBJ2-1
CDR3 protein: CASSLVVRGEQFF

V gene: TRBV6-1
J gene: NA
CDR3 protein: CASSKKETQYF

V gene: TRBV6-2/TRBV6-3
J gene: TRBJ1-1
CDR3 protein: CASRKGQTNTEAFF

V gene: TRBV7-8
J gene: TRBJ1-2
CDR3 protein: CASSLQTINGYTF

V gene: TRBV11-3
J gene: TRBJ2-5
CDR3 protein: CASSLEGTTDLETQYF

V gene: TRBV6-2/TRBV6-3
J gene: TRBJ1-1
CDR3 protein: CASSYSRDNPNTEAFF

V gene: TRBV12-3/TRBV12-4
J gene: TRBJ2-1
CDR3 protein: CASSLRHRYNEQFF

V gene: TRBV6-5
J gene: TRBJ1-4
CDR3 protein: CASSWGQPEKLFF

V gene: TRBV5-4
J gene: TRBJ2-2
CDR3 protein: CASSLKRGRNTGELFF

V gene: TRBV6-5
J gene: TRBJ1-1
CDR3 protein: CASSYRVRGTEAFF

V gene: TRBV20-1
J gene: TRBJ1-1
CDR3 protein: CSARGQGREAFF

V gene: TRBV7-2
J gene: TRBJ2-2
CDR3 protein: CASSLTGELFF

V gene: TRBV10-3
J gene: NA
CDR3 protein: CALSGGPPGEQYF

V gene: TRBV12-3/TRBV12-4
J gene: TRBJ2-2
CDR3 protein: CASSPSGGSGELFF

V gene: TRBV7-2
J gene: TRBJ2-2
CDR3 protein: CASSLELFANTGELFF

V gene: TRBV20-1
J gene: TRBJ2-3
CDR3 protein: CSAPPDGTDTQYF

V gene: TRBV6-1
J gene: TRBJ1-1
CDR3 protein: CASETPLQGEAFF

V gene: TRBV7-3
J gene: TRBJ1-6
CDR3 protein: CASRGDPRNSPLHF

V gene: TRBV19
J gene: TRBJ1-1
CDR3 protein: CASSIDSLSGYAFF

V gene: TRBV6-2/TRBV6-3
J gene: TRBJ1-6
CDR3 protein: CASSRGNSPLHF

V gene: TRBV20-1
J gene: TRBJ1-1
CDR3 protein: CSALRQLEAFF

V gene: TRBV5-1
J gene: TRBJ2-2
CDR3 protein: CASSPSLRTGELFF

V gene: TRBV12-3/TRBV12-4
J gene: TRBJ2-6
CDR3 protein: CASSLAGASGANVLTF

V gene: TRBV6-2/TRBV6-3
J gene: TRBJ1-2
CDR3 protein: CASSGTGVHGYTF

V gene: TRBV4-1
J gene: TRBJ1-2
CDR3 protein: CASSPGTGNYGYTF

V gene: TRBV20-1
J gene: TRBJ1-1
CDR3 protein: CSAPRTGRYTEAFF

V gene: TRBV12-3/TRBV12-4
J gene: TRBJ2-7
CDR3 protein: CASSLDPRQEQYF

V gene: TRBV24-1
J gene: TRBJ1-1
CDR3 protein: CATSDWGQEAFF

V gene: TRBV5-1
J gene: TRBJ1-2
CDR3 protein: CASSLAGTGGAGDGYTF

V gene: TRBV6-1
J gene: TRBJ1-2
CDR3 protein: CATMRLNYGYTF

V gene: TRBV6-1
J gene: TRBJ1-5
CDR3 protein: CASSADYGNQPQHF

V gene: TRBV25-1
J gene: TRBJ2-5
CDR3 protein: CASSDFDRVETQYF

V gene: TRBV20-1
J gene: TRBJ1-3
CDR3 protein: CSARDRMRNTIYF

V gene: TRBV30
J gene: TRBJ2-2
CDR3 protein: CAWGQGAGELFF

V gene: TRBV7-9
J gene: TRBJ2-1
CDR3 protein: CASSLTRDRGWAEQFF

V gene: TRBV27
J gene: TRBJ2-7
CDR3 protein: CASSPGVLEADEQYF

V gene: TRBV7-8
J gene: TRBJ1-2
CDR3 protein: CASSGTGGGYTF

V gene: TRBV6-1
J gene: TRBJ2-7
CDR3 protein: CASKAAFSYEQYF

V gene: TRBV20-1
J gene: TRBJ1-2
CDR3 protein: CSAPTGTYGYTF

V gene: TRBV5-1
J gene: TRBJ2-1
CDR3 protein: CASSSDMSGFYNEQFF

V gene: TRBV12-3/TRBV12-4
J gene: TRBJ1-1
CDR3 protein: CASSLLGGVTEAFF

V gene: TRBV6-1
J gene: TRBJ1-5
CDR3 protein: CASSSGGSKPQHF

V gene: TRBV27
J gene: TRBJ1-1
CDR3 protein: CASNYLGTTNTEAFF

V gene: TRBV19
J gene: TRBJ2-1
CDR3 protein: CASGRRSYNEQFF